Below, 9 T cell receptor beta chains from the same sample are listed, as sequenced in a study of shared clonotypes between healthy human individuals. Measured with immunoSEQ multiplex PCR; TCRdb has only the in-frame clones, and not every one. The repertoire has some 490,000 clones, more than 65% of them found once; the top ten carry 12%. The source material was PBMCs. The receptors shown here come from a woman between 40 and 55 years old in good health. Some clones in this sample may be carry-over from other donors' samples.

The gene calls are TRBV7-9 and TRBJ1-5, with D possibly being TRBD1 (5 bases). The V gene lost 5 bases and the J gene lost 2 bases, with 7 bases spanning the gap. Germline CDR1 SEHNR, CDR2 FQNEAQ (reference sequence). CDR3 size: 13 residues. CDR3: CASSPGRNQPQHF. The DNA for the CDR3 is TGTGCCAGCAGCCCGGGGCGCAATCAGCCCCAGCATTTT.

For this clone: Being one base from a much bigger clone, this may be a read error. This rearrangement joins TRBV9 to TRBJ2-3; 11 positions agree with TRBD2. The CDR3 covers 20 residues. Germline V lookup: CDR1 SGDLS, CDR2 YYNGEE. The CDR3 DNA follows: TGTGCCAGCAGCGTAGGGTTAGCGGGAGGGCCTGGTCCCACGGATTATACGAAGTATTTT. This sequence encodes CASSVGLAGGPGPTDYTKYF. The entire variable domain, with the rest obtained from reference TRBV9 and TRBJ2-3, is as follows: DSGVTQTPKHLITATGQRVTLRCSPRSGDLSVYWYQQSLDQGLQFLIQYYNGEERAKGNILERFSAQQFPDLHSELNLSSLELGDSALYFCASSVGLAGGPGPTDYTKYFGPGTRLTVL.

In the case of this clone: Only one base separates this from a far larger clonotype, so it likely reflects a read error. This specimen includes other DNA sequences encoding the same CDR3. V is TRBV27 and J is TRBJ2-7; maybe TRBD2 (5 bases). CDR3 size: 15 residues. Trimming removed 6 bases from V and 3 bases from J, with 18 bases in between. Germline CDR1 MNHEY, CDR2 SMNVEV (reference sequence). The CDR3 DNA reads TGTGCCAGCAGCCCCCGGGGAAGAATAAACTACGAGCAGTACTTC. It encodes CASSPRGRINYEQYF.

This rearrangement joins TRBV7-2 to TRBJ2-7, with 10 nucleotides matching TRBD2. The CDR3 loop spans 16 amino acids. CDR1 is SGHTA and CDR2 is FQGNSA in the germline V gene. Trimming took 1 base from V and 7 from J; bases not matched to a gene: 10. The CDR3, as DNA: TGTGCCAGCAGCTTAGTAAGTCTAGCGGGAGTATGGGAGCAGTACTTC. Protein sequence: CASSLVSLAGVWEQYF.

As regards this clone: This specimen includes other DNA sequences encoding the same CDR3. The chain uses TRBV30 and TRBJ2-5; either TRBD1 or TRBD2 may supply D (6 bases each). V was shortened by 0 bases and J by 1 base, with 9 bases between the two germline ends. The CDR3 sequence is 14 residues long. The germline V gene has CDR1 GTSNPN and CDR2 SVGIG (reference sequence). In DNA, the CDR3 is TGTGCCTGGAGTGTAGGGGGGCGCCAAGAGACCCAGTACTTC. Its translation is CAWSVGGRQETQYF.

The chain links TRBV7-2 to TRBJ2-3; TRBD1 is a possible D gene (5 bases). Germline-derived CDR1 and CDR2 are SGHTA and FQGNSA. The CDR3 covers 15 residues. Trimming pared 3 bases from V and 3 bases from J, leaving 13 bases between. This CDR3 reads CASSLTGRDTDTQYF. The CDR3, as DNA: TGTGCCAGCAGCTTGACTGGCAGGGATACAGATACGCAGTATTTT. Together with reference TRBV7-2 and TRBJ2-3, the CDR3 gives the full variable domain: GAGVSQSPSNKVTEKGKDVELRCDPISGHTALYWYRQSLGQGLEFLIYFQGNSAPDKSGLPSDRFSAERTGGSVSTLTIQRTQQEDSAVYLCASSLTGRDTDTQYFGPGTRLTVL.

The J gene is TRBJ1-1, the V gene TRBV28, with TRBD1 matching 11 bases. Per germline, CDR1 MDHEN and CDR2 SYDVKM. This CDR3 spans 15 amino acids. V shed 5 bases and J 6 bases; nucleotides not matched to a gene: 8. The DNA for the CDR3 is TGTGCCAGCAGTCTAGGGACAGGGGGTTTTCCTGAAGCTTTCTTT. Translation: CASSLGTGGFPEAFF.

In nucleotides, the CDR3 is TGTGCCAGCGGACCGATTAACTATGGCTACACCTTC. It encodes CASGPINYGYTF. The chain uses TRBV6-1 and TRBJ1-2; no firm D call. The CDR3 runs 12 residues. Germline V gene lookup returns CDR1 MNHNS and CDR2 SASEGT. The ends were cut back, 8 bases at V and 1 base at J, with 8 bases in the middle.

Worth noting for this clone: A single base is all that separates this from a far larger clone, so a read error is likely. This chain's CDR3 is CASNGQQYF. DNA of the CDR3: TGTGCCAGCAACGGTCAGCAGTATTTT. The V call is TRBV2, the J call TRBJ2-3; D is ambiguous. This CDR3 has 9 residues. Per the germline V gene, CDR1 is SNHLY and CDR2 is FYNNEI. Trimming removed 7 bases from V and 11 bases from J, with 7 bases in between.